This passage covers 3 T cell receptor beta chains from one sample sequenced in a study of shared clonotypes between healthy human individuals. Sequencing used immunoSEQ multiplex PCR; TCRdb keeps in-frame clones, though not all of them. This table has about 680,000 clones, around 78% appearing once. Sequencing was done on a sample of memory CD4+ T cells sorted from blood. Subset denoted: CD45RA-negative fraction. Source of these receptors: a woman aged 25-40 years in good health.

The chain couples TRBV18 to TRBJ2-1; a possible D gene is TRBD2 (6 bases). The CDR3 is 15 amino acids. The ends were cut back, 3 bases at V and 5 bases at J, with 14 bases in the middle. The V gene's germline CDR1 is KGHSH and CDR2 LQKENI. For the CDR3, the DNA is TGTGCCAGCTCACCGGCCGGGACTCCCAACAATGAGCAGTTCTTC. Translated, it gives CASSPAGTPNNEQFF.

This rearrangement joins TRBV11-2 to TRBJ1-1; D unresolved. Germline assignment: CDR1 SGHAT and CDR2 FQNNGV. Trimming shortened V by 3 bases and J by 0 bases, and 5 bases separated the two germline ends. There are 13 residues in the CDR3. The CDR3 loop is CASSFTLNTEAFF. CDR3 sequence (DNA): TGTGCCAGCAGCTTTACCTTGAACACTGAAGCTTTCTTT. Looking up the rest from reference TRBV11-2 and TRBJ1-1 gives the full variable domain: EAGVAQSPRYKIIEKRQSVAFWCNPISGHATLYWYQQILGQGPKLLIQFQNNGVVDDSQLPKDRFSAERLKGVDSTLKIQPAKLEDSAVYLCASSFTLNTEAFFGQGTRLTVV.

The genes are TRBV29-1 and TRBJ2-5; unclear D gene. This CDR3 is 12 amino acids long. The V gene lost 7 bases and the J gene lost 0 bases, with 9 bases spanning the gap. Germline V CDR1 and CDR2: SQVTM, ANQGSEA. CDR3 sequence (DNA): TGCAGCGCCCGAGAGTACCAAGAGACCCAGTACTTC. This sequence encodes CSAREYQETQYF.